These T cell receptor beta chains were read from a single sample in a study of CXCR3-negative and CXCR3-positive naive CD8 T cells. Reprocessing the 5' RACE reads, TCRdb reports a single entry for every CDR3 protein and omits DNA. Recorded for this sample: tens of thousands of distinct CDR3 sequences. Sequenced: naive CXCR3+ CD8+ T cells from blood. All receptors come from a human donor in good health. Some clones in this sample may be carry-over from other donors' samples. Both conserved end residues are part of each CDR3.

J: TRBJ2-3
V: TRBV7-8
CDR3: CASMNTGTGYHTQYF

J: TRBJ2-1
V: TRBV29-1
CDR3: CSGEAGVSYNEQFF

J: TRBJ2-3
V: TRBV28
CDR3: CASSLSRLESTDTQYF

J: TRBJ1-5
V: TRBV7-9
CDR3: CASSLAPQEDQPQHF

J: TRBJ1-5
V: TRBV19
CDR3: CASTPVSASNQPQHF

J: TRBJ2-2
V: TRBV29-1
CDR3: CSVEDRGLAGVTGELFF

J: TRBJ2-1
V: TRBV28
CDR3: CATTALGYNEQFF

J: TRBJ2-5
V: TRBV6-6
CDR3: CASSSDSGETQYF

J: TRBJ2-1
V: TRBV19
CDR3: CASSITHRGGSAF

J: TRBJ1-5
V: TRBV28
CDR3: CASSLTGVLGNQPQHF

J: TRBJ2-3
V: TRBV20-1
CDR3: CSAPPGLAVDTQYF

J: TRBJ2-7
V: TRBV7-2
CDR3: CASSLRRQGDYEQYF

J: TRBJ2-5
V: TRBV7-9
CDR3: CASLRGGEETQYF

J: TRBJ2-2
V: TRBV5-1
CDR3: CASWDYSNTGELFF

J: TRBJ1-2
V: TRBV20-1
CDR3: CSASSGVVIDGYTF

J: TRBJ2-3
V: TRBV12-3/TRBV12-4
CDR3: CASSPQGSTDTQYF

J: TRBJ1-2
V: TRBV20-1
CDR3: CSATKSGTDYGYTF

J: TRBJ2-1
V: TRBV7-6
CDR3: CASSLAPDSYNEQFF

J: TRBJ2-3
V: TRBV11-2
CDR3: CASSALATAATQYF

J: TRBJ1-2
V: TRBV6-5
CDR3: CASSSYGGGDYGYTF

J: TRBJ1-5
V: TRBV5-1
CDR3: CASSLTGAPNQPQHF

J: TRBJ2-7
V: TRBV5-1
CDR3: CASSPRGPWEQYF

J: TRBJ2-7
V: TRBV6-6
CDR3: CASSYKTGSSYEQYF

J: TRBJ2-7
V: TRBV7-6
CDR3: CASSLGRTYEQYF

J: TRBJ2-2
V: TRBV6-5
CDR3: CASSRSSRAGELFF

J: TRBJ2-1
V: TRBV25-1
CDR3: CASSEFFSGTDGYNEQFF

J: TRBJ2-7
V: TRBV29-1
CDR3: CSVEESGLAGVYEQYF

J: TRBJ1-2
V: TRBV14
CDR3: CASSPRDSHGYTF

J: TRBJ2-7
V: TRBV19
CDR3: CASSTTPGAEVYEQYF

J: TRBJ2-1
V: TRBV6-5
CDR3: CASKTRSYEQFF

J: TRBJ2-3
V: TRBV7-8
CDR3: CASSEWEDTQYF

J: TRBJ1-1
V: TRBV7-9
CDR3: CASSQLGGQTEAFF

J: TRBJ2-3
V: TRBV7-2
CDR3: CASSLVSGGGPDTQYF

J: TRBJ1-6
V: TRBV3-1
CDR3: CASRGTQQRSPLHF

J: TRBJ2-1
V: TRBV6-1
CDR3: CASSDPTALNSYNEQFF

J: TRBJ1-2
V: TRBV6-2/TRBV6-3
CDR3: CASTKRTPLGGYTF

J: TRBJ1-1
V: TRBV10-3
CDR3: CAISESRMGTVNTEAFF

J: TRBJ1-1
V: TRBV7-6
CDR3: CASSLAYMRNTEAFF

J: TRBJ2-5
V: TRBV11-1
CDR3: CASTLTGPGEYQETQYF

J: TRBJ1-6
V: TRBV4-1
CDR3: CASSQDEGTPGSSPLHF

J: TRBJ2-7
V: TRBV10-3
CDR3: CAISTRRAPVYTGTAEQYF

J: TRBJ1-1
V: TRBV20-1
CDR3: CSARTGYTEAFF

J: TRBJ1-1
V: TRBV19
CDR3: CASSSLGNTEAFF

J: TRBJ1-1
V: TRBV29-1
CDR3: CSVLRDTEAFF

J: TRBJ1-1
V: TRBV24-1
CDR3: CATSDPNQGNTEAFF

J: TRBJ2-6
V: TRBV6-5
CDR3: CASSIRDSYSGANVLTF

J: TRBJ1-2
V: TRBV7-2
CDR3: CASSLVGGWNGYTF

J: TRBJ1-2
V: TRBV27
CDR3: CASSFARTGFYGYTF

J: TRBJ2-3
V: TRBV7-6
CDR3: CASLPHPEDTQYF